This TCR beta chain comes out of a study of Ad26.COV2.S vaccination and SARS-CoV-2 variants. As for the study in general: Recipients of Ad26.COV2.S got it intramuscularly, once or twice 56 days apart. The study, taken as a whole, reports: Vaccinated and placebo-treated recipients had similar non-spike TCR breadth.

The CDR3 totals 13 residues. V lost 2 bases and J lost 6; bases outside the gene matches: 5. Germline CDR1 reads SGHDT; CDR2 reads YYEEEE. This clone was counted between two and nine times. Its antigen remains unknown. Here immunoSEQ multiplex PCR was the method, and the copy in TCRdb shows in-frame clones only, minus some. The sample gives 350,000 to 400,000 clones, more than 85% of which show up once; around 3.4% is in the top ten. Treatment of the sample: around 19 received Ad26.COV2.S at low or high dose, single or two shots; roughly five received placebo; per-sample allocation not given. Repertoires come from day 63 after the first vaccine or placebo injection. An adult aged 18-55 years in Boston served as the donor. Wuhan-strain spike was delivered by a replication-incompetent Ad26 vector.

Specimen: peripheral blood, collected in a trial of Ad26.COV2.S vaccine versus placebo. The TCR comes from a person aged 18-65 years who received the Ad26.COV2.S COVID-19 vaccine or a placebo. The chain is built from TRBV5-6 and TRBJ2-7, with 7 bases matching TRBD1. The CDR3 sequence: CASSFGQAGEQYF. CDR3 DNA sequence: TGTGCCAGCAGCTTTGGACAGGCTGGCGAGCAGTACTTC.